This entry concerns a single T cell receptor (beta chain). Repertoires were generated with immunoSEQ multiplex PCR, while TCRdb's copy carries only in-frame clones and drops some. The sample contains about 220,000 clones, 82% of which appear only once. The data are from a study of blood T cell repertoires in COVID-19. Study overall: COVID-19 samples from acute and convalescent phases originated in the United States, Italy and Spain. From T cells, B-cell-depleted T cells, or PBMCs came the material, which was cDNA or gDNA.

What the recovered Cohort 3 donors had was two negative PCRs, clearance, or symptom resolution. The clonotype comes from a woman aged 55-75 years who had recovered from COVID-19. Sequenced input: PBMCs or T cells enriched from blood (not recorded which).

The DNA for the CDR3 is TGTGCCAGCAGCCGCCCTTCGGGTTACGAGCAGTACTTC. Translating it yields CASSRPSGYEQYF. The rearrangement joins TRBV7-9 to TRBJ2-7; D call uncertain. CDR3 length: 13 residues. Germline CDR1 reads SEHNR; CDR2 reads FQNEAQ (reference sequence). Trimming pared 5 bases from V and 4 bases from J, leaving 12 bases between.